This TCR beta chain emerged from a study of blood T cells in healthy people across ages. Trimming stripped 4 bases from V and 9 bases from J, with 22 bases between. This CDR3 contains 15 residues. Germline values: CDR1 SGDLS, CDR2 YYNGEE. Primed by a sample-barcoded 5' primer and a J-beta primer mix, a second PCR proceeded for about 6 to 12 cycles. TCRdb ran MiXCR on the 5' RACE reads and lists one entry per CDR3 protein. The sample carries around 800,000 distinct CDR3 sequences, roughly 26% recorded once. Only a few counts were recorded for this clonotype. These data also featured in a second study, about T cells of mothers and their children.

The receptor was derived from a boy younger than 18 in good health. Input material: blood. This chain uses TRBV9 with TRBJ1-2; D possibly corresponds to TRBD1 (5 bases). This CDR3 is CASSPRDSMSGSYTF. The DNA for the CDR3 is TGTGCCAGCAGCCCTCGGGACTCGATGTCGGGAAGCTACACCTTC.